The 7 T cell receptor beta chains below all came from one sample that was sequenced in a study of cytomegalovirus exposure and HLA in healthy donors. TCRdb's copy holds only in-frame clones and misses some; the assay was immunoSEQ multiplex PCR. The data contain 150,000 or so clones, 80% to 90% of them singletons. The sequenced sample was PBMCs. These receptors came from a woman in her thirties in good health and CMV-seropositive.

The chain carries TRBV5-1 and TRBJ2-3; TRBD2 aligns across 8 bases. V shed 2 bases and J 4 bases; nucleotides not matched to a gene: 6. Germline assignment: CDR1 SGHRS and CDR2 YFSETQ. The CDR3 totals 15 residues. CDR3 sequence (DNA): TGCGCCAGCAGCTTACAACTAGCGGAAGCAGATACGCAGTATTTT. As protein: CASSLQLAEADTQYF.

The rearrangement uses TRBV27 and TRBJ2-1; 9 bases agree with TRBD2. The germline V gene has CDR1 MNHEY and CDR2 SMNVEV (reference sequence). The ends lost 2 bases at V and 4 bases at J; junction bases unmatched: 6. This CDR3 has 16 amino acids. The CDR3 bases are TGTGCCAGCAGTTTAAGACTAGCGGAGACTTACAATGAGCAGTTCTTC. It specifies CASSLRLAETYNEQFF.

The chain couples TRBV19 to TRBJ1-5; no firm D call. With 9 bases removed from V and 4 bases from J, the gap between germline ends came to 13 bases. CDR1 is LNHDA and CDR2 is SQIVND in the germline V gene (reference sequence). CDR3 length: 13 amino acids. CDR3 loop: CARRFPLNQPQHF. CDR3 bases: TGTGCCAGACGGTTCCCCCTTAATCAGCCCCAGCATTTT.

This chain joins TRBV5-1 and TRBJ2-3; a weak D match, TRBD1 (7 bases). CDR3 size: 21 residues. In germline, CDR1 is SGHRS, CDR2 YFSETQ. Trimming took off 4 bases at V and 1 base at J, with 31 bases between the two ends. The CDR3: CASSRAVTGTAEGGRTDTQYF. CDR3 nucleotide sequence: TGCGCCAGCAGCCGTGCGGTGACAGGGACTGCCGAAGGGGGACGCACAGATACGCAGTATTTT.

The rearrangement uses TRBV11-3 and TRBJ2-7, with 7 bases fitting TRBD1. The CDR3 has 13 residues. V was pared by 5 bases and J by 6 bases, with 7 bases of the junction left unmatched. From germline, CDR1 is SGHNT and CDR2 YENEEA. The CDR3 DNA is TGTGCCAGCAGCCATGATTCAGGGGGCGAGCAGTACTTC. Translation gives CASSHDSGGEQYF.

V usage is TRBV19 and J usage is TRBJ1-5; 12 bases agree with TRBD1. CDR3 length: 15 residues. V was clipped by 10 bases and J by 7 bases; unmatched bases: 11. Germline loops: CDR1 LNHDA, CDR2 SQIVND (reference sequence). The CDR3 nucleotides are TGTGCCACCAAACCGGGACAGGGGGCTGTCCAGCCCCAGCATTTT. Translating it yields CATKPGQGAVQPQHF. Full variable domain (remainder filled in from reference TRBV19 and TRBJ1-5): DGGITQSPKYLFRKEGQNVTLSCEQNLNHDAMYWYRQDPGQGLRLIYYSQIVNDFQKGDIAEGYSVSREKKESFPLTVTSAQKNPTAFYLCATKPGQGAVQPQHFGDGTRLSIL.

V and J are TRBV18 and TRBJ2-4; 7 nucleotides line up with TRBD1. The CDR3 spans 13 residues. CDR1 is KGHSH, CDR2 LQKENI, per germline. V lost 5 bases and J lost 7; bases outside the gene matches: 5. The CDR3 loop reads CASSSDRVNIQYF. DNA for the CDR3: TGTGCCAGCTCATCCGACAGGGTTAACATTCAGTACTTC. Supplemented by reference TRBV18 and TRBJ2-4, the full variable domain reads NAGVMQNPRHLVRRRGQEARLRCSPMKGHSHVYWYRQLPEEGLKFMVYLQKENIIDESGMPKERFSAEFPKEGPSILRIQQVVRGDSAAYFCASSSDRVNIQYFGAGTRLSVL.